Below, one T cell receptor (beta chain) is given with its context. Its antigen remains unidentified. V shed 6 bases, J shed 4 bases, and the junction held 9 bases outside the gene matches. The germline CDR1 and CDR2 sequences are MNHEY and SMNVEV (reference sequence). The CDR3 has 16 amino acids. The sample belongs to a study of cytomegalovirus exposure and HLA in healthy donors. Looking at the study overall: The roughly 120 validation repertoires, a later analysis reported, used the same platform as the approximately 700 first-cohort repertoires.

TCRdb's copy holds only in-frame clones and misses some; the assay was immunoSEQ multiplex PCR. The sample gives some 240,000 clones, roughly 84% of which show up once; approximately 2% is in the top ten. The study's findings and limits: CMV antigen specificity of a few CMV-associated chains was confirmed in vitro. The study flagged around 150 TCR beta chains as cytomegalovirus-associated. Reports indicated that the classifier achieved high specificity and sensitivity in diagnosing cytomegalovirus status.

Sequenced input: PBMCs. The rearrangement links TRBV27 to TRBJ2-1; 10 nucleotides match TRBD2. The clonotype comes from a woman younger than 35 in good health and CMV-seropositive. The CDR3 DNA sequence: TGTGCCAGCAGCCGATGGACTAGCGGAGTTTACAATGAGCAGTTCTTC. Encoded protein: CASSRWTSGVYNEQFF.